This is a list of T cell receptor beta chains from one sample in a study of T cells after yellow fever vaccination. TCRdb independently ran MiXCR on the 5' RACE reads; one entry per CDR3 protein. The table records 300,000 to 350,000 distinct CDR3 sequences, around 10% of them present only once. This material consisted of CD4+ T cells sorted from PBMCs, taken 45 days after the yellow fever booster vaccination. The receptors originated from a man aged 18 to 35 who received the YFV17D yellow fever vaccine. The CDR3 runs from the conserved cysteine through the conserved F or W. The order of the fields is clone size, D gene, V gene, CDR3 length, J gene, CDR3 DNA, CDR3 protein. The D gene is left open where the match is weak. Rows may omit the clone size; those that give it use once, few, many or a size class.

>-|TRBD1|TRBV27|15|TRBJ1-6
TGTGCCAGCAGTTATCGGGACAGGGCTAATTCACCCCTCCACTTT
CASSYRDRANSPLHF
>few|TRBD2|TRBV10-3|12|TRBJ2-3
TGTGCCATCCGGGGGGGCTCAGATACGCAGTATTTT
CAIRGGSDTQYF
>few|TRBD1|TRBV2|14|TRBJ2-2
TGTGCCAGCCTGGGACAGACGAACACCGGGGAGCTGTTTTTT
CASLGQTNTGELFF
>-|-|TRBV12-3/TRBV12-4|16|TRBJ1-3
TGTGCCAGCAGTTTAGATTTGATAGGCTCTGGAAACACCATATATTTT
CASSLDLIGSGNTIYF
>-|TRBD1|TRBV14|19|TRBJ2-6
TGTGCCAGCAGCCAAGTTCGACAGGGTTTTGGATCTGGGGCCAACGTCCTGACTTTC
CASSQVRQGFGSGANVLTF
>few|-|TRBV20-1|13|TRBJ1-5
TGCAGTGCTAGGAGGGGGAGCAATCAGCCCCAGCATTTT
CSARRGSNQPQHF
>many|-|TRBV20-1|10|TRBJ2-1
TGCAGTGCGCCGTTCAATGAGCAGTTCTTC
CSAPFNEQFF
>-|-|TRBV7-8|18|TRBJ2-2
TGTGCCAGCAGCCCCAGTATTGGGTTACAAATAACTTACGGGGAGCTGTTTTTT
CASSPSIGLQITYGELFF
>many|-|TRBV6-5|14|TRBJ1-1
TGTGCCAGCAGTAAGCGGGTCGGGAACACTGAAGCTTTCTTT
CASSKRVGNTEAFF
>few|TRBD1|TRBV19|17|TRBJ1-5
TGTGCCAGTACCGTAGGACAGGGCCTTAATAGCAATCAGCCCCAGCATTTT
CASTVGQGLNSNQPQHF
>-|-|TRBV9|17|TRBJ2-3
TGTGCCAGCAGCGCCACTACGAACAGGGTAGGCACAGATACGCAGTATTTT
CASSATTNRVGTDTQYF
>-|-|TRBV7-2|14|TRBJ1-1
TGTGCCAGCAGCTTTGACAGATACGCCACTGAAGCTTTCTTT
CASSFDRYATEAFF
>few|-|TRBV28|13|TRBJ1-5
TGTGCCAGCAGTCCGACTCAAAGACAGCCCCAGCATTTT
CASSPTQRQPQHF
>-|-|TRBV2|13|TRBJ2-1
TGTGCCACCCCCCGCGGGCCTTACAATGAGCAGTTCTTC
CATPRGPYNEQFF
>-|TRBD2|TRBV9|16|TRBJ2-5
TGTGCCAGCAGCGTCTCAGCGGGGGAGACCCAAGAGACCCAGTACTTC
CASSVSAGETQETQYF
>-|TRBD1|TRBV2|13|TRBJ2-1
TGTGCCAGCAACAGGGGGTCCTACAATGAGCAGTTCTTC
CASNRGSYNEQFF
>many|-|TRBV7-9|16|TRBJ2-2
TGTGCCAGCAGCTTAAGCCGGGGCTGGGTCACCGGGGAGCTGTTTTTT
CASSLSRGWVTGELFF
>-|-|TRBV29-1|12|TRBJ1-4
TGCAGCGTTGCCCAGGGTAAAGAAAAACTGTTTTTT
CSVAQGKEKLFF
>-|TRBD1|TRBV7-9|22|TRBJ2-2
TGTGCCAGCAGCTCCGGGACAGGGGTTATGGGGGCACGCAAACCCCACACCGGGGAGCTGTTTTTT
CASSSGTGVMGARKPHTGELFF
>few|-|TRBV5-1|14|TRBJ2-3
TGCGCCAGCAGCCCCCCGTCCTCTAGGGATACGCAGTATTTT
CASSPPSSRDTQYF
>-|-|TRBV12-3/TRBV12-4|14|TRBJ1-1
TGTGCCAGCGGAGTCCGGGGCGTAAACACTGAAGCTTTCTTT
CASGVRGVNTEAFF
>-|TRBD1|TRBV5-1|14|TRBJ1-2
TGCGCCAGCAGCTGGACAGGGAGGATGGATGGCTACACCTTC
CASSWTGRMDGYTF
>many|-|TRBV12-3/TRBV12-4|15|TRBJ2-4
TGTGCCAGCAGTTTAAAGCCTTTAGCCAAAAACATTCAGTACTTC
CASSLKPLAKNIQYF
>-|-|TRBV3-1|14|TRBJ1-3
TGTGCCAGCAGGACCACGGGGGCAGGAAACACCATATATTTT
CASRTTGAGNTIYF
>once|TRBD2|TRBV3-1|16|TRBJ2-1
TGTGCCAGCAGCCAAGTGGCTAGCGGGGGGGCCAATGAGCAGTTCTTC
CASSQVASGGANEQFF
>many|TRBD1|TRBV9|15|TRBJ1-1
TGTGCCAGCAGCGCCGGGACAGGGTCGAACACTGAAGCTTTCTTT
CASSAGTGSNTEAFF
>few|-|TRBV7-9|16|TRBJ2-1
TGTGCCAGCAGCTTAGCGCTGGCGGGGACCTACAATGAGCAGTTCTTC
CASSLALAGTYNEQFF
>-|TRBD2|TRBV20-1|15|TRBJ2-1
TGCAGTGCTCCTCTTCGGAGCGGGGGGGCCGTTGAGCAGTTCTTC
CSAPLRSGGAVEQFF
>many|-|TRBV10-3|11|TRBJ1-2
TGTGCCATCAAGGGGAGCTATGGCTACACCTTC
CAIKGSYGYTF
>few|TRBD1|TRBV5-1|16|TRBJ1-2
TGCGCCAGCAGCAGAGACCCGGGACAGGGGGACTATGGCTACACCTTC
CASSRDPGQGDYGYTF
>-|TRBD2|TRBV18|16|TRBJ2-1
TGTGCCAGCTCTTCGGGACTAGCGGGGGGGCGCGATGAGCAGTTCTTC
CASSSGLAGGRDEQFF
>few|-|TRBV20-1|12|TRBJ2-3
TGCAGTGCTAGTAAGCGGCCGGATACGCAGTATTTT
CSASKRPDTQYF
>-|-|TRBV6-2/TRBV6-3|16|TRBJ2-3
TGTGCCAGCAGTGACGCAGACGCTAAGGGCACAGATACGCAGTATTTT
CASSDADAKGTDTQYF
>few|TRBD1|TRBV10-3|16|TRBJ1-5
TGTGCCATCAGTGAGTCTCGGGACAGAGGTGATCAGCCCCAGCATTTT
CAISESRDRGDQPQHF
>-|-|TRBV6-6|14|TRBJ1-2
TGTGCCAGCAGTTACTCCCGACAGGTGAATGGCTACACCTTC
CASSYSRQVNGYTF
>many|-|TRBV7-9|15|TRBJ2-3
TGTGCCAGCAGCTTAGAGAGGCTAGCCCCAGATACGCAGTATTTT
CASSLERLAPDTQYF
>few|-|TRBV12-3/TRBV12-4|14|TRBJ1-2
TGTGCCAGCAGCCAACAGAGCGTCGTCAGTGGCTACACCTTC
CASSQQSVVSGYTF